The sample holds many counts of the clone carrying this TCR beta chain. The data stem from a study of regulatory T cells in long-lasting Graves disease. Both iRepertoire HTBI primers and Arm-PCR of CDR3 regions were used to build the TCR beta libraries. TCRdb fed the multiplex PCR reads into MiXCR, producing one record per CDR3 protein. The repertoire consists of under 250,000 distinct CDR3 sequences, with approximately 18% occurring once and the leading ten covering about 10%. Germline-derived CDR1 and CDR2 are MDHEN and SYDVKM. The trim removed 4 bases at V and 10 bases at J, leaving 7 bases unmatched. CDR3 length: 14 residues. The time point was: newly diagnosed GD, antithyroid drugs for less than 3 months. Scientists built the TCR library using RNA that was extracted from PBMCs. This same sample was also part of a study on T cells in Graves' hyperthyroidism and ophthalmopathy.

This chain uses TRBV28 with TRBJ1-4; 9 bases agree with TRBD1. This receptor was taken from a young woman with Graves disease. The material was peripheral blood mononuclear cells (PBMCs), obtained at new diagnosis, from a patient treated with antithyroid drugs. CDR3 sequence reads: CASSSWTGEGKLFF. The DNA for the CDR3 is TGTGCCAGCAGTTCCTGGACAGGGGAGGGAAAACTGTTTTTT.